Listed below are T cell receptor beta chains from one sample, sequenced in a study of T cells in Graves' hyperthyroidism and ophthalmopathy. MiXCR was run by TCRdb on the multiplex PCR reads, yielding one entry per CDR3 protein. The sample records about 690,000 distinct CDR3 sequences, about 18% being singletons. Material for sequencing was blood. Receptors originate from a middle-aged man with Graves' hyperthyroidism. Each CDR3 is given with its conserved first and last residue. Each record gives: V gene, J gene, D gene, clone size, CDR3 length, CDR3 DNA, CDR3 protein. The D gene is left open where the match is weak. Not every row has a clone size; where given, it reads once, few, many or a size class.

TRBV3-1	TRBJ2-5	NA	many	12	TGTGCCAGCAGCCAAGACGGTATTACCCAGTACTTC	CASSQDGITQYF
TRBV19	TRBJ1-2	TRBD1	once	13	TGTGCCAGTAGTCCGGCAGGGGGCGATGGCTACACCTTC	CASSPAGGDGYTF
TRBV7-9	TRBJ2-7	TRBD1	many	16	TGTGCCAGCAGCTTAGAAGTGGGACAGGGACACTACGAGCAGTACTTC	CASSLEVGQGHYEQYF
TRBV5-1	TRBJ2-7	TRBD2	NA	14	TGCTCCAGCAGCCATGGACTAGCGGGAGATGAGCAGTACTTC	CSSSHGLAGDEQYF
TRBV12-3/TRBV12-4	TRBJ2-7	TRBD2	many	14	TGTGCCAGCAGTCCAAGCGGGAACTCCTACGAGCAGTACTTC	CASSPSGNSYEQYF
TRBV7-2	TRBJ1-5	TRBD1	NA	15	TGTGCCAGCAGCCCAGGACAGGGGGTGTTTCAGCCCCAGCATTTT	CASSPGQGVFQPQHF
TRBV2	TRBJ2-1	NA	many	10	TGTGCCAGCAGAATCAATGAGCAGTTCTTC	CASRINEQFF
TRBV20-1	TRBJ1-2	TRBD1	NA	17	TGCAGTGCTAACATGGGACAGACATTCCGAGATAACTATGGCTACACCTTC	CSANMGQTFRDNYGYTF
TRBV28	TRBJ1-4	TRBD1	many	14	TGTGCCACTTCGGAAAGGGGGCGACCAGAAAAACTGTTTTTT	CATSERGRPEKLFF
TRBV19	TRBJ2-2	TRBD1	few	15	TGTGCCAGTAGTATCGTGGACAGGGCCACCGGGGAGCTGTTTTTT	CASSIVDRATGELFF
TRBV28	TRBJ2-7	TRBD1	NA	14	TGTGCCAGCAGTCCACCATCGGACAGGGACGAGCAGTACTTC	CASSPPSDRDEQYF
TRBV28	TRBJ2-1	TRBD2	many	18	TGTGCCAGCAGTTCCGGACTAGCGGGAGGGCCTTTTGACAATGAGCAGTTCTTC	CASSSGLAGGPFDNEQFF
TRBV18	TRBJ2-1	TRBD2	many	15	TGTGCCAGCTCGGCCAGCGGGAGAGAAACTTATCAGCAGTTCTTC	CASSASGRETYQQFF
TRBV29-1	TRBJ2-1	TRBD2	many	15	TGCAGCGTTGGCCACGAGCGGGAGAAGTACAATGAGCAGTTCTTC	CSVGHEREKYNEQFF
TRBV19	TRBJ1-4	TRBD1	few	15	TGTGCCAGTAGTTGGAGGACAGGGGGCGTTGAAAAACTGTTTTTT	CASSWRTGGVEKLFF
TRBV6-1	TRBJ1-1	NA	many	14	TGTGCCAGCGCCCGGGAGGACATGAACACTGAAGCTTTCTTT	CASAREDMNTEAFF
TRBV7-9	TRBJ2-2	TRBD2	many	17	TGTGCCAGCAGCTTAGGGACTAGCGGGAGTAACACCGGGGAGCTGTTTTTT	CASSLGTSGSNTGELFF
TRBV5-1	TRBJ1-4	NA	NA	14	TGCGCCAGCAGCTCGGACCTCACCGATGAAAAACTGTTTTTT	CASSSDLTDEKLFF
TRBV29-1	TRBJ2-1	TRBD2	many	17	TGCAGCGCCAGAAACGCGGGGACTAGCGGGAGTACGAATGAGCAGTTCTTC	CSARNAGTSGSTNEQFF
TRBV12-3/TRBV12-4	TRBJ2-3	TRBD2	once	13	TGTGCCGTGAATAGCGGGAGGGCAGATACGCGGTATTTT	CAVNSGRADTRYF
TRBV19	TRBJ2-3	TRBD2	few	18	TGTGCCAGTAGTTTTCTAGCGGGAGGGCCTGTTGGCACAGATACGCAGTATTTT	CASSFLAGGPVGTDTQYF
TRBV13	TRBJ2-5	NA	NA	13	TGTGCCAGCAGCCCCTACCGGGGAGAGACCCAGTACTTC	CASSPYRGETQYF
TRBV19	TRBJ2-3	TRBD2	NA	15	TGTGCCAGCAGCCAAGCGGGAGAGAGCAGTCATACGCAGTATTTT	CASSQAGESSHTQYF
TRBV6-2/TRBV6-3	TRBJ2-7	NA	many	16	TGTGCCAGCAGCAAAGTGAGGACCAGGGCGGTCTACGAGCAGTACTTC	CASSKVRTRAVYEQYF
TRBV19	TRBJ2-1	NA	NA	15	TGTGCCAGTAGTTCGGGACCAGTAAACTACAATGAGCAGTTCTTC	CASSSGPVNYNEQFF
TRBV27	TRBJ2-7	NA	many	14	TGTGCCAGCAGTCAGAGAGGGAACCTGGGCGAGCAGTACTTC	CASSQRGNLGEQYF
TRBV7-9	TRBJ2-5	NA	NA	13	TGTGCCAGCAGCGTAGGGTTGGAAGAGACCCAGTACTTC	CASSVGLEETQYF
TRBV2	TRBJ2-1	TRBD1	many	15	TGTGCCAGCGCCTTTACCGGGACAGGGGCCAATGAGCAGTTCTTC	CASAFTGTGANEQFF
TRBV27	TRBJ1-1	NA	many	14	TGTGCCAGCAGTTTATACGAGGACAACACTGAAGCTTTCTTT	CASSLYEDNTEAFF
TRBV5-1	TRBJ2-3	TRBD2	NA	16	TGCGCCAGCAGCTTGGGAGGACTAGCGGGAACAGATACGCAGTATTTT	CASSLGGLAGTDTQYF
TRBV2	TRBJ2-1	TRBD1	many	14	TGTGCCAGCAGTGAAGGAGCAGGGGGCTATGAGCAGTTCTTC	CASSEGAGGYEQFF
TRBV6-2/TRBV6-3	TRBJ2-5	TRBD2	many	18	TGTGCCAGCAGTTACTCGGGACTAGCGGGAGCTACCGGGGAGACCCAGTACTTC	CASSYSGLAGATGETQYF
TRBV7-9	TRBJ2-1	NA	few	14	TGTGCCAGCACCCTACCCACTAGTCTCGATGAGCAGTTCTTC	CASTLPTSLDEQFF
TRBV18	TRBJ2-5	TRBD1	many	13	TGTGCCAGCTCACATGGACAGGAAGAGACCCAGTACTTC	CASSHGQEETQYF
TRBV28	TRBJ1-1	NA	NA	16	TGTGCCAGCAGCTGGAATGCCCTACTGGAGAACACTGAAGCTTTCTTT	CASSWNALLENTEAFF
TRBV7-2	TRBJ2-7	TRBD1	many	16	TGTGCCAGCAGCTTAGCTACCGGGACAGGGACCTACGAGCAGTACTTC	CASSLATGTGTYEQYF
TRBV6-1	TRBJ2-7	NA	NA	14	TGTGCCAGCAGTGAAGTGGGATGGCCCTACGAGCAGTACTTC	CASSEVGWPYEQYF
TRBV3-1	TRBJ1-5	NA	many	14	TGTGCCAGCAGCGCAGGACAAGCTCATCAGCCCCAGCATTTT	CASSAGQAHQPQHF
TRBV24-1	TRBJ2-2	NA	many	16	TGTGCCACCAGTGATTCCGGGACGGCGAACACCGGGGAGCTGTTTTTT	CATSDSGTANTGELFF
TRBV30	TRBJ1-3	TRBD1	NA	15	TGTGCCTGGACCCCGACAGGGTACTCTGGAAACACCATATATTTT	CAWTPTGYSGNTIYF
TRBV19	TRBJ2-7	NA	NA	13	TGTGCCAGTAGTTCAAATCTGGCCTACGATCAGTACTTC	CASSSNLAYDQYF
TRBV12-5	TRBJ2-1	TRBD2	many	15	TGTGCTAGTGGTCCCGACGCGGGGGCCTACAATGAGCAGTTCTTC	CASGPDAGAYNEQFF
TRBV20-1	TRBJ2-7	TRBD1	NA	13	TGCAGTGCAAGAACCCCGACAGGGAACGAGCAGTACTTC	CSARTPTGNEQYF
TRBV27	TRBJ1-5	TRBD1	many	16	TGTGCCAGCAGTCAACGACAGGGCGGGAGCAATCAGCCCCAGCATTTT	CASSQRQGGSNQPQHF
TRBV28	TRBJ2-5	TRBD1	few	14	TGTGCCAGCGGCGGACAGGAACACCAAGAGACCCAGTACTTC	CASGGQEHQETQYF
TRBV20-1	TRBJ2-7	NA	many	12	TGCAGTGCCGACTCGTTACTATCCGAGCAGTACTTC	CSADSLLSEQYF
TRBV28	TRBJ2-1	TRBD2	many	14	TGTGCCAGCAGTGCTAGCGGGAGTTACAATGAGCAGTTCTTC	CASSASGSYNEQFF
TRBV12-3/TRBV12-4	TRBJ1-6	NA	many	15	TGTGCCAGCAGTTTGGGGGTTACCAATAATTCACCCCTCCACTTT	CASSLGVTNNSPLHF
TRBV20-1	TRBJ2-7	TRBD2	few	14	TGCAGTGCAGATGGGTCTAGCGGAGATTACGAGCAGTACTTC	CSADGSSGDYEQYF
TRBV2	TRBJ2-1	NA	many	15	TGTGCCAGCACCAAGACCTGGGGCTCCTACAATGAGCAGTTCTTC	CASTKTWGSYNEQFF
TRBV5-1	TRBJ2-5	NA	NA	15	TGCGCCAGCAGCTTGTGGGACATACAAAAAGAGACCCAGTACTTC	CASSLWDIQKETQYF
TRBV28	TRBJ1-5	NA	NA	11	TGTGCCAGCAGCTGGGCCCAGCCCCAGCATTTT	CASSWAQPQHF
TRBV18	TRBJ2-1	NA	NA	14	TGTGCCAGCTCCCCCCGGGACGTACACAATGAGCAGTTCTTC	CASSPRDVHNEQFF
TRBV9	TRBJ1-2	NA	NA	14	TGTGCCAGCAGCGCAGGGGCAGGGAACTATGGCTACACCTTC	CASSAGAGNYGYTF
TRBV5-1	TRBJ1-5	NA	many	14	TGCGCCAGCAGCTCCCAGGGAGGAGGCCAGCCCCAGCATTTT	CASSSQGGGQPQHF
TRBV30	TRBJ2-2	NA	many	12	TGTGCCTGGAGTGTTGGGGTCGGGGAGCTGTTTTTT	CAWSVGVGELFF
TRBV7-9	TRBJ2-1	TRBD1	NA	22	TGTGCCAGCAGCTCCACTAAGCGTTTGGACAGGGCACTCTTACACACCTACAATGAGCAGTTCTTC	CASSSTKRLDRALLHTYNEQFF
TRBV2	TRBJ2-2	NA	many	14	TGTGCCAGCAAATGGACCCCGAACACCGGGGAGCTGTTTTTT	CASKWTPNTGELFF
TRBV20-1	TRBJ2-3	TRBD2	NA	15	TGCAGTGCTAAGACCGGGACTAGGAACACAGATACGCAGTATTTT	CSAKTGTRNTDTQYF
TRBV12-3/TRBV12-4	TRBJ2-2	NA	many	16	TGTGCCAGCAGTATGGACTACCAAGCGAACACCGGGGAGCTGTTTTTT	CASSMDYQANTGELFF